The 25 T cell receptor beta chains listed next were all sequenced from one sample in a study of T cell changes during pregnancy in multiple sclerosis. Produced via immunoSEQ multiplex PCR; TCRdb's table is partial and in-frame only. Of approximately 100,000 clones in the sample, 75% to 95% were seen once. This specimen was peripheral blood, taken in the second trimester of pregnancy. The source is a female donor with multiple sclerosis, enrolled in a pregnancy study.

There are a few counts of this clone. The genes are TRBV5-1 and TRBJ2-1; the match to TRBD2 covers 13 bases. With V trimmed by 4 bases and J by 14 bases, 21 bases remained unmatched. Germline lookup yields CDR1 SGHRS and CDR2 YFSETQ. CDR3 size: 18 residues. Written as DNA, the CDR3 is TGCGCCAGCAGCCACCGGACTAGCGGGAGTTCGGACGGGCACGCGAAGTTCTTC. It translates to CASSHRTSGSSDGHAKFF.

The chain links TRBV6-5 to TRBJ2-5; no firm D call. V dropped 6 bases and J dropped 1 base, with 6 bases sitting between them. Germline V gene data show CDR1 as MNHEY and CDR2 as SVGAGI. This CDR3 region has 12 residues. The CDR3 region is CASSFGQETQYF. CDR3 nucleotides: TGTGCCAGCAGCTTCGGCCAAGAGACCCAGTACTTC.

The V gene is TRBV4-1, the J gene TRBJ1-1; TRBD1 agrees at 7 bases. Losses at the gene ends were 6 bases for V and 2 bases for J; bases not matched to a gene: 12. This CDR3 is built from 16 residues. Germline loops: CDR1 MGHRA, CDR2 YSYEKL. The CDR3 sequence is CASSYRGNQINTEAFF. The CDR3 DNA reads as TGCGCCAGCAGTTACAGGGGAAACCAAATCAACACTGAAGCTTTCTTT.

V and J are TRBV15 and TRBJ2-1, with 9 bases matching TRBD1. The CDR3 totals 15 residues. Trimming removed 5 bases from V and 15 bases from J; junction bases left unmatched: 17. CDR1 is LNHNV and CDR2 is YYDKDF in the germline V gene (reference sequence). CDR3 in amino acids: CATSGSGGTGLKWFF. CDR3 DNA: TGTGCCACCAGCGGGAGCGGAGGGACAGGGTTGAAGTGGTTCTTC.

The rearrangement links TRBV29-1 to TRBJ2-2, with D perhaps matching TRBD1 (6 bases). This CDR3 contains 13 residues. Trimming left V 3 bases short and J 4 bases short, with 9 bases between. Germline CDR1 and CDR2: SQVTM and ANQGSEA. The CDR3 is CSVDPGATGELFF. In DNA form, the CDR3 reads TGCAGCGTTGATCCAGGGGCCACCGGGGAGCTGTTTTTT.

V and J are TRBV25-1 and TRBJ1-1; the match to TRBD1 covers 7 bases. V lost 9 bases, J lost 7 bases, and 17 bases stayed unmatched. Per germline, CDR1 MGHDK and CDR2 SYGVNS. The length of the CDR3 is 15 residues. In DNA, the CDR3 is TGTGCCAGTAGCCAACTTGGGACAGTAAGGAGTGAAGCTTTCTTT. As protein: CASSQLGTVRSEAFF.

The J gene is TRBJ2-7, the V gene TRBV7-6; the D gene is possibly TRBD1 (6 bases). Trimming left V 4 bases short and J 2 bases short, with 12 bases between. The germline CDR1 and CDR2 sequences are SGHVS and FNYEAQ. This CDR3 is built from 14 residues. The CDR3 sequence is CASSSQEGAYEQYF. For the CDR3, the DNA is TGTGCCAGCAGCTCCCAAGAGGGGGCCTACGAGCAGTACTTC. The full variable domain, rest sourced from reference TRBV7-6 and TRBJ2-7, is GAGVSQSPRYKVTKRGQDVALRCDPISGHVSLYWYRQALGQGPEFLTYFNYEAQQDKSGLPNDRFSAERPEGSISTLTIQRTEQRDSAMYRCASSSQEGAYEQYFGPGTRLTVT.

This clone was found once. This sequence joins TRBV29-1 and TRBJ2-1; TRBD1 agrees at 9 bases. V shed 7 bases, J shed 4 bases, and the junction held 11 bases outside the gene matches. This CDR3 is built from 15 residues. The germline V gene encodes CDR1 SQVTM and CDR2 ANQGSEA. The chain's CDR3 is CSAGDRASPYNEQFF. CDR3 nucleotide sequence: TGCAGCGCCGGGGACAGGGCCTCTCCTTACAATGAGCAGTTCTTC.

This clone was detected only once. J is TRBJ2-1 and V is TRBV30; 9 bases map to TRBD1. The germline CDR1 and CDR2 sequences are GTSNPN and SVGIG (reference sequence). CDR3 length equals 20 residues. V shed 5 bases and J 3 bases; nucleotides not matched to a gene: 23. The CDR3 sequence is CAWPGQGRGAFWVNYNEQFF. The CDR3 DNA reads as TGTGCCTGGCCGGGACAGGGAAGAGGGGCCTTTTGGGTTAACTACAATGAGCAGTTCTTC.

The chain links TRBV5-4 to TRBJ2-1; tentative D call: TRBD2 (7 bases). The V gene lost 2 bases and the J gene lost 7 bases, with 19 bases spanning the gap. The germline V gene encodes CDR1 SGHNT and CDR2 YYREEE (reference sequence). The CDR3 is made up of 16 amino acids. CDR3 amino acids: CASSLGGGEGRNEQFF. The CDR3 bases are TGTGCCAGCAGCTTAGGCGGGGGCGAGGGGAGGAATGAGCAGTTCTTC.

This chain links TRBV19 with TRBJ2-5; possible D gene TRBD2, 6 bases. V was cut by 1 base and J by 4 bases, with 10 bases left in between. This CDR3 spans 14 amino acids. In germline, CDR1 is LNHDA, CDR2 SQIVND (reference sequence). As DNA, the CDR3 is TGTGCCAGTAGTATAGGACGGAGGGGAGAGACCCAGTACTTC. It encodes CASSIGRRGETQYF. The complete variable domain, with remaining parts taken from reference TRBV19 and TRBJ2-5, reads DGGITQSPKYLFRKEGQNVTLSCEQNLNHDAMYWYRQDPGQGLRLIYYSQIVNDFQKGDIAEGYSVSREKKESFPLTVTSAQKNPTAFYLCASSIGRRGETQYFGPGTRLLVL.

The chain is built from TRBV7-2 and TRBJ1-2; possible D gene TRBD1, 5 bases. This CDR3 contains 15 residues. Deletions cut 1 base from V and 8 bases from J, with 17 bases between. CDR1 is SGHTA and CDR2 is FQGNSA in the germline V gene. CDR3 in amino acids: CASSLDLRGREGYTF. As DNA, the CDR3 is TGTGCCAGCAGCTTAGATTTAAGGGGTCGGGAGGGCTACACCTTC.

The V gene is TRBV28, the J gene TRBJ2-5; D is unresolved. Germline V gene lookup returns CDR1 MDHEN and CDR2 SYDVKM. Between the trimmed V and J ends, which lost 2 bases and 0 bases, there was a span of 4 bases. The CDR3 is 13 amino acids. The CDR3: CASSLQYQETQYF. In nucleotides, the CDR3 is TGTGCCAGCAGTTTACAGTACCAAGAGACCCAGTACTTC. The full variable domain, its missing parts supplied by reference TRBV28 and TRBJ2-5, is DVKVTQSSRYLVKRTGEKVFLECVQDMDHENMFWYRQDPGLGLRLIYFSYDVKMKEKGDIPEGYSVSREKKERFSLILESASTNQTSMYLCASSLQYQETQYFGPGTRLLVL.

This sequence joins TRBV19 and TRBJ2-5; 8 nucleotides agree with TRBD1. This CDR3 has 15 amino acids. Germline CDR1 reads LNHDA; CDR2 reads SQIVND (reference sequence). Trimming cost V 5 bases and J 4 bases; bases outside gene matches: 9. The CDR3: CASSPDRGRGETQYF. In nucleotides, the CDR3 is TGTGCCAGTAGTCCCGACAGGGGCCGAGGAGAGACCCAGTACTTC.

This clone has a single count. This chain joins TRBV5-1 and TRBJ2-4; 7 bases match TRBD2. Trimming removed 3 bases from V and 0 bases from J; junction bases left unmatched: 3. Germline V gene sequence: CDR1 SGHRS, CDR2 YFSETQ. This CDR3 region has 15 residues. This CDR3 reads CASSSSGLAKNIQYF. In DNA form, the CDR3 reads TGCGCCAGCAGCTCTAGCGGCCTAGCCAAAAACATTCAGTACTTC.

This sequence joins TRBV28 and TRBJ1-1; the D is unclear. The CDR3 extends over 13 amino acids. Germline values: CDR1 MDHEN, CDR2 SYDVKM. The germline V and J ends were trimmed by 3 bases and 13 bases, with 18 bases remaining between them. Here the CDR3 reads CASSFNGDLMGFF. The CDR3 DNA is TGTGCCAGCAGTTTTAACGGGGATTTAATGGGTTTCTTT.

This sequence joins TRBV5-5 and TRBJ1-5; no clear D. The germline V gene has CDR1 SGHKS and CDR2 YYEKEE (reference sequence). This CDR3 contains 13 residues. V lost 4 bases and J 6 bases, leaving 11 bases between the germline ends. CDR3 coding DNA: TGTGCCAGCAGCCCCGCGTCCGGTCAGCCCCAGCATTTT. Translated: CASSPASGQPQHF.

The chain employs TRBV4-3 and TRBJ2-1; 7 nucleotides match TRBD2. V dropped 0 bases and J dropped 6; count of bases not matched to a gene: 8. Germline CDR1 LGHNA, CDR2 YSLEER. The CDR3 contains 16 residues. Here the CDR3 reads CASSQEERGVGNEQFF. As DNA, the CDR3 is TGCGCCAGCAGCCAAGAGGAGCGGGGTGTCGGCAATGAGCAGTTCTTC.

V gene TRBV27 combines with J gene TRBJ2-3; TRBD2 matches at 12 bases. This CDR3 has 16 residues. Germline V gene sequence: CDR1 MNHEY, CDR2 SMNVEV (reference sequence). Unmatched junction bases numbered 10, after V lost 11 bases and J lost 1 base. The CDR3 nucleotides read TGTGCCGCCGGGCTAGCGGGAGGGCCCGGCACAGATACGCAGTATTTT. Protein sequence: CAAGLAGGPGTDTQYF.

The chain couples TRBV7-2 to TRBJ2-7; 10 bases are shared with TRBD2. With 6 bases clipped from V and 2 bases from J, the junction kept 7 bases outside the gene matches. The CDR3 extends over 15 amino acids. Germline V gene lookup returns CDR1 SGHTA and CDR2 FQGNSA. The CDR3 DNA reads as TGTGCCAGCAGTCAAGGCCTAGCGGGAGCCTACGAGCAGTACTTC. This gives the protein CASSQGLAGAYEQYF.

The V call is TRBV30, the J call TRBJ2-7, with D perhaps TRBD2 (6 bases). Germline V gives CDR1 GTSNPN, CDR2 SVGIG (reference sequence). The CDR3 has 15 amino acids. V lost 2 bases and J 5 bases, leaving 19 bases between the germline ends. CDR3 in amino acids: CAWSLAGWGGDEQYF. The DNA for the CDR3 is TGTGCCTGGAGTTTGGCAGGATGGGGCGGGGACGAGCAGTACTTC.

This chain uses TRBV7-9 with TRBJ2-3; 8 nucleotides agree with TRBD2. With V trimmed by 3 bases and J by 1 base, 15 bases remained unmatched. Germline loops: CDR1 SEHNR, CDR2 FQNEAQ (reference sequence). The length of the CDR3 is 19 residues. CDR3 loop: CASSFVAGGWYGGTDTQYF. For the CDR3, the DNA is TGTGCCAGCAGCTTCGTTGCGGGGGGTTGGTACGGGGGCACAGATACGCAGTATTTT.

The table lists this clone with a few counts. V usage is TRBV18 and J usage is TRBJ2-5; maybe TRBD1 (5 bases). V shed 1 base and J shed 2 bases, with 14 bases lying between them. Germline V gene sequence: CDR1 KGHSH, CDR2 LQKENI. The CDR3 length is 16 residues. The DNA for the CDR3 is TGTGCCAGCTCACCACTACCAGCCCAGGGTCAAGAGACCCAGTACTTC. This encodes CASSPLPAQGQETQYF.

CDR3 sequence: CASSDRDRPAINEQFF. CDR3 DNA sequence: TGTGCCAGCAGTGATCGGGACAGGCCCGCAATTAATGAGCAGTTCTTC. The chain links TRBV6-4 to TRBJ2-1; 8 nucleotides match TRBD1. The CDR3 extends over 16 amino acids. Germline CDR1 MRHNA, CDR2 SNTAGT. The trim removed 3 bases at V and 7 bases at J, leaving 11 bases unmatched.

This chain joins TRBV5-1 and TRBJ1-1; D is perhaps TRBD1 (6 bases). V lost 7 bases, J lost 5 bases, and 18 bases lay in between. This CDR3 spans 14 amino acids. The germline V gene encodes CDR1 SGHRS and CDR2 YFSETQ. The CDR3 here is CASRLLGGLTEAFF. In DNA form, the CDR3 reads TGCGCCAGCCGACTCCTGGGGGGGCTTACTGAAGCTTTCTTT.